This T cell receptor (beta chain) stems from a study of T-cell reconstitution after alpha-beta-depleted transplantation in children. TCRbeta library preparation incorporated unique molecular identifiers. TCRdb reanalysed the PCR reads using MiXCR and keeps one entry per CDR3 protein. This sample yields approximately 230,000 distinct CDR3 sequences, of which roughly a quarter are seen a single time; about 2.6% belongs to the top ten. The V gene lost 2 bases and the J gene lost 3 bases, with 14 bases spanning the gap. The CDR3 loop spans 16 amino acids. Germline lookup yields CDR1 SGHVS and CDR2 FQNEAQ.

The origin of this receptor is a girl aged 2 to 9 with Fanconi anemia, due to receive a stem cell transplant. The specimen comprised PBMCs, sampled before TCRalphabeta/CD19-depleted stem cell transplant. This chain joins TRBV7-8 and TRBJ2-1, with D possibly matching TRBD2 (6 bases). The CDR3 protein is CASSLRPRLGYNEQFF. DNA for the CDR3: TGTGCCAGCAGCTTAAGACCGAGACTAGGCTACAATGAGCAGTTCTTC.